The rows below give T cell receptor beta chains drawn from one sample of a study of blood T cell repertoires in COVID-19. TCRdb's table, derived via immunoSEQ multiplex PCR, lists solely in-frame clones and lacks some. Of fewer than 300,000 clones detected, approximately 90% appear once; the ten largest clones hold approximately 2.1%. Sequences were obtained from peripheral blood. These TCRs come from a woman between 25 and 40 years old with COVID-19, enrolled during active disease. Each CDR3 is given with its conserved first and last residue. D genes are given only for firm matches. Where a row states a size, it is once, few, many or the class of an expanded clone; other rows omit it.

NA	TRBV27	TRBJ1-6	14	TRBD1	CASSRTGDNSPLHF	TGTGCCAGCAGCCGGACAGGGGATAATTCACCCCTCCACTTT
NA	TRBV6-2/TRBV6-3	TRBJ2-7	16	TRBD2	CASSYSLSSGSYEQYF	TGTGCCAGCAGTTACTCGTTGTCTAGCGGAAGCTACGAGCAGTACTTC
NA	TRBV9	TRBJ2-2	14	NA	CASSGGIHTGELFF	TGTGCCAGCAGCGGCGGGATACACACCGGGGAGCTGTTTTTT
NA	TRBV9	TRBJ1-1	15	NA	CASSPRAVPNTEAFF	TGTGCCAGCAGCCCCCGAGCCGTCCCGAACACTGAAGCTTTCTTT
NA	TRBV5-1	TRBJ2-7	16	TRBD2	CASSPSLTSGGYEQYF	TGCGCCAGCAGCCCCTCTCTCACTAGCGGGGGCTACGAGCAGTACTTC
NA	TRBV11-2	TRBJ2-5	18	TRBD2	CASSVRAGADLAGKTQYF	TGTGCCAGCAGCGTAAGGGCCGGGGCGGACTTAGCGGGGAAGACCCAGTACTTC
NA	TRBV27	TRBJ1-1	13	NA	CASSFTRNTEAFF	TGTGCCAGCAGTTTCACCAGGAACACTGAAGCTTTCTTT
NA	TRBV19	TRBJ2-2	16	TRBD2	CASTLPGGPSTGELFF	TGTGCCAGTACCCTCCCGGGAGGGCCTTCCACCGGGGAGCTGTTTTTT
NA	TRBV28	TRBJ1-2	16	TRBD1	CASSFSLRTGLYGYTF	TGTGCCAGCAGTTTTTCCCTCCGGACAGGTCTCTATGGCTACACCTTC
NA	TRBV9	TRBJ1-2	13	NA	CASSGSLGRGYTF	TGTGCCAGCAGCGGGTCCTTGGGCCGTGGCTACACCTTC
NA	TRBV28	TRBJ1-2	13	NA	CASSPGGNYGYTF	TGTGCCAGCAGCCCCGGCGGAAACTATGGCTACACCTTC
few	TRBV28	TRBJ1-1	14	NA	CASSTGTINTEAFF	TGTGCCAGCAGCACCGGGACAATAAACACTGAAGCTTTCTTT
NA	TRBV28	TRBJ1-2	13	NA	CASSLTQGWGYTF	TGTGCCAGCAGTTTAACACAGGGATGGGGCTACACCTTC
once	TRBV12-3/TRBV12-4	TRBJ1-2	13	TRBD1	CASSFGTGYGYTF	TGTGCCAGCAGTTTCGGGACAGGCTATGGCTACACCTTC
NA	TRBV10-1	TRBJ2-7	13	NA	CASSVSLSGEQYF	TGCGCCAGCAGTGTTTCACTGTCTGGCGAGCAGTACTTC
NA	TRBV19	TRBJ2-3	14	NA	CASSIRGRKDTQYF	TGTGCCAGTAGTATACGTGGGAGGAAGGATACGCAGTATTTT
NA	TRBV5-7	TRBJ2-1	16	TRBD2	CASSFLAGVSNNEQFF	TGTGCCAGCAGCTTCCTAGCGGGCGTGTCCAACAATGAGCAGTTCTTC
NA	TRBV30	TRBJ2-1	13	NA	CAWSPDRYNEQFF	TGTGCCTGGAGCCCTGACAGGTACAATGAGCAGTTCTTC
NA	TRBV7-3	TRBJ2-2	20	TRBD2	CASSTNGLAGSPGAGGELFF	TGTGCCAGCAGCACAAACGGACTAGCGGGATCCCCGGGGGCAGGCGGGGAGCTGTTTTTT
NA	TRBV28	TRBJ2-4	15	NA	CASSFVRVAKNIQYF	TGTGCCAGCAGTTTCGTGAGGGTAGCCAAAAACATTCAGTACTTC
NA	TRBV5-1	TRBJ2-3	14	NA	CASSLSQNTDTQYF	TGCGCCAGCAGCTTGTCCCAAAACACAGATACGCAGTATTTT
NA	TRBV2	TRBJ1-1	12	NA	CASRAGGGEAFF	TGTGCCAGCAGGGCCGGAGGCGGTGAAGCTTTCTTT
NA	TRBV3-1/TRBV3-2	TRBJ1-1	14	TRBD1	CASSLGQINTEAFF	TGTGCCAGCAGCCTGGGACAGATCAACACTGAAGCTTTCTTT
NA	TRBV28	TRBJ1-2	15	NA	CASSSPGGSTYGYTF	TGTGCCAGCAGCTCCCCGGGGGGTTCGACCTATGGCTACACCTTC
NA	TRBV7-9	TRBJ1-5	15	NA	CASSPGVYSNQPQHF	TGTGCCAGCAGCCCAGGGGTTTATAGCAATCAGCCCCAGCATTTT
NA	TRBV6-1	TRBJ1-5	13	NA	CASSDDRNQPQHF	TGTGCCAGCAGTGACGACAGGAATCAGCCCCAGCATTTT
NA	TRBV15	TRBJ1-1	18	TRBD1	CATSRDGTGGLRYTEAFF	TGTGCCACCAGCAGAGATGGGACAGGGGGTTTGAGGTACACTGAAGCTTTCTTT
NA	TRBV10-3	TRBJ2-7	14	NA	CAIRETGDSYEQYF	TGTGCCATCAGAGAGACAGGAGACTCCTACGAGCAGTACTTC
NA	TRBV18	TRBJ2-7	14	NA	CASSPKQGGYEQYF	TGTGCCAGCTCCCCGAAGCAGGGTGGTTACGAGCAGTACTTC
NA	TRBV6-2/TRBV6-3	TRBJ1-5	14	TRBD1	CASSWTGGNQPQHF	TGTGCCAGCAGTTGGACAGGGGGCAATCAGCCCCAGCATTTT
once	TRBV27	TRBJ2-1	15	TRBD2	CASRLSSGSTNEQFF	TGTGCCAGCAGACTTTCTAGCGGGAGTACCAATGAGCAGTTCTTC
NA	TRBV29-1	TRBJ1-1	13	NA	CSVGGSWGTEAFF	TGCAGCGTTGGCGGGAGCTGGGGCACTGAAGCTTTCTTT
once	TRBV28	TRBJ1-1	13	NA	CASISPTNTEAFF	TGTGCCAGCATATCTCCTACGAACACTGAAGCTTTCTTT
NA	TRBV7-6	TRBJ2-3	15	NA	CASSLLPVSTDTQYF	TGTGCCAGCAGCTTACTGCCAGTGAGCACAGATACGCAGTATTTT
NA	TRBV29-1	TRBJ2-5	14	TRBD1	CSVEDTGAQETQYF	TGCAGCGTTGAAGACACAGGGGCCCAAGAGACCCAGTACTTC
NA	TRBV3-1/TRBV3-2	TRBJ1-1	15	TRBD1	CASSHRDRGNTEAFF	TGTGCCAGCAGTCACCGGGACAGGGGGAACACTGAAGCTTTCTTT
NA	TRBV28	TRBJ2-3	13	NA	CASSLQATDTQYF	TGTGCCAGCAGTTTGCAGGCTACAGATACGCAGTATTTT
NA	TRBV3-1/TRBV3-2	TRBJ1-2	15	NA	CASSRNRIPNYGYTF	TGTGCCAGCAGCCGGAACAGGATACCTAACTATGGCTACACCTTC
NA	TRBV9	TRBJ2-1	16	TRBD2	CASSGGSGSSYNEQFF	TGTGCCAGCAGCGGAGGTAGCGGGAGCTCCTACAATGAGCAGTTCTTC
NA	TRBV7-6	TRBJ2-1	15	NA	CASSLGQGTLNEQFF	TGTGCCAGCAGCTTGGGCCAGGGCACCCTCAATGAGCAGTTCTTC
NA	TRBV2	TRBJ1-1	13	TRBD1	CAIPGQRNTEAFF	TGTGCCATCCCGGGACAGCGGAACACTGAAGCTTTCTTT
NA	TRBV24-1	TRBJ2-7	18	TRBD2	CATSDPLGIAGGPYEQYF	TGTGCCACCAGTGATCCCCTGGGGATAGCGGGAGGACCTTACGAGCAGTACTTC
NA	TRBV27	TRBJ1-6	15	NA	CASRLNTGLNSPLHF	TGTGCCAGCAGGCTTAATACAGGGTTGAATTCACCCCTCCACTTT
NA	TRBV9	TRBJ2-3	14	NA	CASSPGVSTDTQYF	TGTGCCAGCAGCCCGGGGGTTAGCACAGATACGCAGTATTTT
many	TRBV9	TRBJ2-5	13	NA	CASSVESQETQYF	TGTGCCAGCAGCGTAGAGTCCCAGGAGACCCAGTACTTC
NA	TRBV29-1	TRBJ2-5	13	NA	CSAERSVEETQYF	TGCAGCGCCGAGAGGTCCGTCGAAGAGACCCAGTACTTC
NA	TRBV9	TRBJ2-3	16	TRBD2	CASSARTSGRGDTQYF	TGTGCCAGCAGCGCTCGGACTAGCGGGAGAGGGGATACGCAGTATTTT
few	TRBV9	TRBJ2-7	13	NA	CATSRTGNYEQYF	TGTGCGACCTCCCGTACAGGGAACTACGAGCAGTACTTC
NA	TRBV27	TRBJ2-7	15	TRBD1	CASSFGTGISYEQYF	TGTGCCAGCAGTTTTGGGACAGGCATTTCCTACGAGCAGTACTTC
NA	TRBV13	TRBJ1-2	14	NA	CASRTSRGSYGYTF	TGTGCCAGCAGAACGAGCAGGGGAAGCTATGGCTACACCTTC
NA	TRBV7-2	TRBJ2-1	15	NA	CASSPTPVPYNEQFF	TGTGCCAGCAGCCCGACTCCTGTCCCTTACAATGAGCAGTTCTTC
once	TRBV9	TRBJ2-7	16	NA	CASSVGTGSSSYEQYF	TGTGCCAGCAGCGTAGGAACCGGGTCGAGCTCCTACGAGCAGTACTTC
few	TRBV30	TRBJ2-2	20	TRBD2	CAWTTGPRTFLAESTGELFF	TGTGCCTGGACTACCGGGCCCCGTACCTTTCTAGCGGAGAGCACCGGGGAGCTGTTTTTT
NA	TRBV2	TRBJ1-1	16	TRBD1	CASSEVSRDRAFVAFF	TGTGCCAGCAGTGAAGTATCGAGGGACAGGGCTTTTGTGGCTTTCTTT
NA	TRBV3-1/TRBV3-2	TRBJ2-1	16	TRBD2	CASSQGGPAGGREQFF	TGTGCCAGCAGCCAGGGAGGGCCAGCGGGGGGGAGAGAGCAGTTCTTC
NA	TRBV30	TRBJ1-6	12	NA	CAWDLEGSPLHF	TGTGCCTGGGACCTGGAGGGTTCACCCCTCCACTTT
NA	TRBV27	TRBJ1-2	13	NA	CASSYSPNYGYTF	TGTGCCAGCAGTTACTCCCCTAACTATGGCTACACCTTC
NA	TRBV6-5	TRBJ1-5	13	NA	CASSWGETQPQHF	TGTGCCAGCAGTTGGGGGGAGACCCAGCCCCAGCATTTT